This T cell receptor beta chain was obtained from a study of shared clonotypes between healthy human individuals (dated by TCRdb to about 2020). Regarding the complete study: Two women and a few men aged 18 to 49 years were included in the cohort. For each donor, CD4 naive and CD4 memory were each run on three plates, CD8 naive on two plates, and CD8 memory on one plate. The study deeply sequenced blood TCR repertoires of roughly five healthy adults to estimate repertoire size and the extent of clonotype sharing between individuals. Libraries were prepared and TCR repertoires were sequenced by different laboratories using diverse techniques, in order to increase sequencing depth and limit assay-specific biases. Each donor's leukapheresis produced roughly between about 0.9 and 9.5 billion PBMCs.

Overall results and qualifications from the work: When several donors were compared, the shared fraction of clonotypes was about 5% for naive CD4, more than 3% for naive CD8, more than 2% for memory CD4, and around 0.4% for memory CD8. Rarefaction of sorted-subset datasets indicated incomplete sequencing despite the large sequencing depth. Sampling was restricted to blood, and TCR repertoires in tissues likely differ from the TCR repertoires found in blood. Based on pairwise subsampling, the degree of clonotype sharing among donors was expected to be affected by sequencing depth. Naive subsets generally had larger estimated clonotype richness than memory subsets. The small number of donors limited the genetic and exposure-history diversity represented. Clonotypes shared by all four sorted-subset donors showed higher generation probabilities than non-shared clonotypes.

Donors were healthy HIV-negative adults with no recently reported acute infections or vaccinations. Every donor was a Caucasian adult living in Nashville, Tennessee, USA. Magnetic negative selection was used to enrich CD4+ T cells, after which naive cells were positively selected on CD45RA and the negative fraction became the memory subset. Blood was collected by leukapheresis, and PBMCs were isolated by Ficoll-Histopaque density gradient centrifugation and then cryopreserved in liquid nitrogen vapor phase. Analytical flow cytometry was used to check the purity and quantity of every magnetically sorted T cell population. Genomic DNA was isolated from every sorted fraction and measured by UV absorbance on a Nanodrop 2000c. Note on this clone: The target of this receptor is not known. No clone much larger than this one lies a single base away; base qualities are absent.

TCR CDR3 regions were amplified from genomic DNA by multiplex PCR using the deep immunoSEQ assay. Extracted genomic DNA from each cell subset was distributed evenly across all wells of several immunoSEQ 96-well plates, and each plate was treated as a replicate. Each replicate PCR for sorted subsets received around 210 ng genomic DNA, equal to about 30,000 T cell genomes. Purified libraries were quantified with a Qubit 3.0 fluorometer, sized on a Bioanalyzer 2100, and re-quantified with the KAPA Library Quantification kit. A separate single-read 150-cycle Illumina NextSeq 550 flow cell was used to sequence each immunoSEQ 96-well plate. As for the original processing: Because only junctional sequences without quality scores were contained in the immunoSEQ output, filtering matching that applied to full-length reads could not be performed. To assign V/J genes and CDR3, sequences were annotated against IMGT germline references using PyIR, a Python wrapper for IgBLAST v1.9. Any read was removed if the V/J assignment was weak (E-value above 1e-6), the CDR3 was missing, or the read contained stop codons, out-of-frame junctions, or ambiguous translated residues. A V3J clonotype was defined by an identical inferred V gene, J gene, and CDR3 amino acid sequence. Percentage overlap between repertoires was calculated by dividing the number of shared unique clonotypes by the size of the smaller repertoire. Richness of each repertoire was evaluated using RTK rarefaction, the Chao1 estimator, and Recon v2.1 estimates of unobserved clonotypes. For all TCRbeta clonotypes obtained by the gDNA method from a few donors, generation probabilities were computed with OLGA. Entries here come from immuneACCESS through TCRdb and include only in-frame sequences with V and J called. Some clones fail to appear in such tables; in the studies checked, an unresolved V gene covers under half of the shortfall, and the cause of the remainder is unknown. V and J calls and clone size are given by that table; D and trimming were obtained from the DNA. In this sample the table shows about 2.4 million clones, roughly 93% of which occur a single time. Together, the top ten hold about 0.34% of the sample.

CDR1 and CDR2 (LNHDA, SQIVND) derive from the germline V gene (reference sequence). Cut back by 3 bases and 8 bases, the V and J ends lie 11 bases apart. There are 13 amino acids in the CDR3, from cysteine to phenylalanine inclusive. Solely the CDR3 DNA is kept, with 39 bases framed from the first base. The receptor was isolated from a man between 18 and 35 years old in good health. Some clones in this sample may be carry-over from other donors' samples. The chain was built from TRBV19 and TRBJ2-4; the D element might be TRBD1 or TRBD2, as each aligns at 5 bases. Sequenced sample: naive CD4+ T cells from PBMCs. The sample's cell subset or site, from its label and the paper: CD45RA+ positively selected. The CDR3 is CASSMPGADIQYF. The sequenced DNA is TGTGCCAGTAGTATGCCCGGGGCGGACATTCAGTACTTC.